Each of the 25 T cell receptor beta chains below was sequenced from the same sample in a study of cytomegalovirus exposure and HLA in healthy donors. This PCR relied on a set of 60 Vbeta primers and 13 Jbeta primers. TCRdb keeps only in-frame clones here, not all; method: immunoSEQ multiplex PCR. The sample has roughly 200,000 clones; 75% to 90% are singletons. What was sequenced was PBMCs. The receptors were sampled from a young woman in good health and CMV-seronegative.

This chain connects TRBV19 to TRBJ1-4; D gene uncertain. Germline lookup yields CDR1 LNHDA and CDR2 SQIVND (reference sequence). The CDR3 loop spans 13 amino acids. V lost 9 bases to trimming and J lost 5 bases, with 13 bases between them. The CDR3 loop reads CASQPGTNEKLFF. CDR3 nucleotides: TGTGCCAGCCAACCGGGAACGAATGAAAAACTGTTTTTT.

J is TRBJ1-2 and V is TRBV5-1, with TRBD1 matching 9 bases. V lost 1 base, J lost 3 bases, and 4 bases stayed unmatched. The CDR3 contains 15 residues. CDR1 and CDR2 from the germline V gene are SGHRS and YFSETQ. Written as DNA, the CDR3 is TGCGCCAGCAGCTTGATGGGGGACAGGGACTATGGCTACACCTTC. Amino acid sequence: CASSLMGDRDYGYTF.

The chain carries TRBV7-6 and TRBJ2-1, with 11 bases aligning to TRBD2. Germline V gene lookup returns CDR1 SGHVS and CDR2 FNYEAQ. J was trimmed by 3 bases and V by 0 bases; bases with no gene match: 1. This CDR3 is 16 amino acids long. CDR3 nucleotide sequence: TGTGCCAGCAGCTTAGCTAGCGGGGGGGGCTACAATGAGCAGTTCTTC. It codes for CASSLASGGGYNEQFF.

This chain uses TRBV7-9 with TRBJ2-3; D is unresolved. The CDR3 sequence is 15 residues long. V was clipped by 1 base and J by 4 bases, with 12 bases between them. Germline V CDR1 and CDR2: SEHNR, FQNEAQ (reference sequence). CDR3 coding DNA: TGTGCCAGCAGCTTAGTTTTGCTATCACCAGATACGCAGTATTTT. It specifies CASSLVLLSPDTQYF.

The chain is built from TRBV18 and TRBJ1-5, with 9 bases that match TRBD1. The germline V gene has CDR1 KGHSH and CDR2 LQKENI. The CDR3 runs to 14 residues. V lost 5 bases to trimming and J lost 5 bases; unmatched junction nucleotides: 4. CDR3 residues: CASSLRQGDQPQHF. The CDR3 nucleotides are TGTGCCAGCTCATTACGACAGGGGGATCAGCCCCAGCATTTT.

This clone showed up just once. The rearrangement joins TRBV6-5 to TRBJ1-2; 8 bases agree with TRBD1. The ends lost 5 bases at V and 8 bases at J; junction bases unmatched: 7. Germline V gene data show CDR1 as MNHEY and CDR2 as SVGAGI. The CDR3 has 13 amino acids. The CDR3 here is CASSQGQGGGYTF. The CDR3 coding sequence is TGTGCCAGCAGTCAAGGACAGGGCGGCGGCTACACCTTC.

The chain employs TRBV7-9 and TRBJ1-1, with 8 nucleotides matching TRBD1. Unmatched junction bases numbered 10, after V lost 6 bases and J lost 4 bases. Germline V gene lookup returns CDR1 SEHNR and CDR2 FQNEAQ (reference sequence). This CDR3 is 15 amino acids long. The CDR3 sequence is CASRFSTGEFTEAFF. The CDR3 nucleotides read TGTGCCAGCAGATTCTCGACAGGGGAATTCACTGAAGCTTTCTTT.

This clone was seen a single time. V and J are TRBV19 and TRBJ1-1; D is uncertain. The ends were cut back, 7 bases at V and 3 bases at J, with 12 bases in the middle. The CDR3 covers 13 residues. CDR1 is LNHDA and CDR2 is SQIVND in the germline V gene (reference sequence). The CDR3, as DNA: TGTGCCAGTAATGGTCCGGAGGACACTGAAGCTTTCTTT. Translated, it gives CASNGPEDTEAFF.

CDR3 in amino acids: CASSFGAGQETQYF. CDR3 nucleotide sequence: TGTGCCAGCAGCTTCGGAGCGGGGCAAGAGACCCAGTACTTC. The chain carries TRBV7-9 and TRBJ2-5; TRBD2 agrees at 7 bases. Per the germline V gene, CDR1 is SEHNR and CDR2 is FQNEAQ (reference sequence). V shed 3 bases and J 2 bases; nucleotides not matched to a gene: 3. The CDR3 sequence is 14 residues long.

The gene calls are TRBV7-9 and TRBJ1-5; D is undetermined. Germline V lookup: CDR1 SEHNR, CDR2 FQNEAQ (reference sequence). This CDR3 region has 14 residues. The V and J ends lost 0 bases and 4 bases respectively, with 7 bases between them. The CDR3 coding sequence is TGTGCCAGCAGCTTAGCTACCCAGAATCAGCCCCAGCATTTT. Protein product: CASSLATQNQPQHF.

The V call is TRBV6-1, the J call TRBJ1-1; TRBD1 might be the D (5 bases). With 3 bases removed from V and 1 base from J, the gap between germline ends came to 9 bases. This CDR3 spans 14 amino acids. Germline-derived CDR1 and CDR2 are MNHNS and SASEGT. The CDR3 region is CASSDLQANTEAFF. In DNA, the CDR3 is TGTGCCAGCAGTGACTTACAGGCGAACACTGAAGCTTTCTTT.

The chain carries TRBV7-6 and TRBJ2-3, with a weak D call TRBD1 (5 bases). The CDR3 extends over 17 amino acids. Germline-derived CDR1 and CDR2 are SGHVS and FNYEAQ. Trimming left V 1 base short and J 2 bases short, with 16 bases between. The CDR3 DNA is TGTGCCAGCAGCTTAGTGGTCGAGACAGAGATCACAGATACGCAGTATTTT. Translating it yields CASSLVVETEITDTQYF. The entire variable domain, with the rest obtained from reference TRBV7-6 and TRBJ2-3, is as follows: GAGVSQSPRYKVTKRGQDVALRCDPISGHVSLYWYRQALGQGPEFLTYFNYEAQQDKSGLPNDRFSAERPEGSISTLTIQRTEQRDSAMYRCASSLVVETEITDTQYFGPGTRLTVL.

The rearrangement joins TRBV10-3 to TRBJ1-1, with a weak D call TRBD1 (5 bases). The CDR3 length is 14 residues. CDR1 is ENHRY and CDR2 is SYGVKD in the germline V gene. The V end was cut by 0 bases, the J end by 6 bases, with 11 bases between. For the CDR3, the DNA is TGTGCCATCAGTGAGTCGAAGGGGAAGGCTGAAGCTTTCTTT. It translates to CAISESKGKAEAFF.

This rearrangement joins TRBV10-3 to TRBJ2-3; 8 nucleotides line up with TRBD2. The junction had 26 bases not matched to a gene; V was cut back by 8 bases and J by 7 bases. The germline V gene has CDR1 ENHRY and CDR2 SYGVKD. The CDR3 covers 19 residues. The CDR3 loop reads CAIGGSGQELAVEMNTQYF. CDR3 coding DNA: TGTGCCATCGGTGGCTCCGGTCAAGAACTAGCGGTGGAAATGAATACGCAGTATTTT.

The rearrangement uses TRBV2 and TRBJ2-1; 9 nucleotides line up with TRBD1. Trimming at V came to 6 bases and at J to 6 bases, leaving 9 bases not matched to a gene. The CDR3 consists of 15 residues. Germline V gene lookup returns CDR1 SNHLY and CDR2 FYNNEI. CDR3 sequence reads: CASSGPDRGRNEQFF. The CDR3 nucleotides read TGTGCCAGCAGCGGCCCGGACAGGGGACGCAATGAGCAGTTCTTC.

CDR3: CASSLRWRGSASSYNSPLHF. CDR3 DNA: TGTGCCAGCAGTTTGCGGTGGAGGGGATCGGCCAGCTCCTATAATTCACCCCTCCACTTT. The chain uses TRBV28 and TRBJ1-6, with D possibly TRBD1 on 5 matching bases. This CDR3 has 20 amino acids. Germline V gene data show CDR1 as MDHEN and CDR2 as SYDVKM. V shed 3 bases and J shed 0 bases, with 21 bases lying between them.

The rearrangement links TRBV9 to TRBJ2-3; D is unresolved. Trimming removed 4 bases from V and 1 base from J, with 7 bases in between. This CDR3 region has 13 residues. The germline gives CDR1 SGDLS, CDR2 YYNGEE. The chain's CDR3 is CASSLQGTDTQYF. The DNA for the CDR3 is TGTGCCAGCAGCCTTCAGGGCACAGATACGCAGTATTTT. The complete variable domain, with remaining parts taken from reference TRBV9 and TRBJ2-3, reads DSGVTQTPKHLITATGQRVTLRCSPRSGDLSVYWYQQSLDQGLQFLIQYYNGEERAKGNILERFSAQQFPDLHSELNLSSLELGDSALYFCASSLQGTDTQYFGPGTRLTVL.

This chain connects TRBV19 to TRBJ1-2; the D gene is possibly TRBD1 (5 bases). Looked up from germline, CDR1 is LNHDA and CDR2 is SQIVND (reference sequence). The CDR3 sequence is 14 residues long. Deletions cut 0 bases from V and 3 bases from J, with 8 bases between. In DNA form, the CDR3 reads TGTGCCAGTAGTATAGACGGGGACTACTATGGCTACACCTTC. It encodes CASSIDGDYYGYTF.

The CDR3 DNA sequence: TGTGCCAGCAGTCCAGGGGACCTTATTTACAATGAGCAGTTCTTC. Translating it yields CASSPGDLIYNEQFF. The chain is built from TRBV6-5 and TRBJ2-1, with TRBD1 as a possible D gene (6 bases). The CDR3 totals 15 residues. Germline assignment: CDR1 MNHEY and CDR2 SVGAGI. Trimming removed 5 bases at V and 4 bases at J, with 15 bases between.

The chain combines TRBV9 with TRBJ1-2, with 10 bases aligning to TRBD1. J was trimmed by 4 bases and V by 0 bases; bases with no gene match: 3. Germline V CDR1 and CDR2: SGDLS, YYNGEE. This CDR3 region has 15 residues. The DNA for the CDR3 is TGTGCCAGCAGCGTAGAGGGACAGGGGACCTATGGCTACACCTTC. This gives the protein CASSVEGQGTYGYTF.

The chain uses TRBV6-6 and TRBJ2-7; weak D call: TRBD1 (6 bases). The CDR3 runs to 13 residues. Germline V lookup: CDR1 MNHNY, CDR2 SVGAGI (reference sequence). Trimming cost V 6 bases and J 4 bases, with 13 bases left between them. This chain's CDR3 is CASSGTNHYEQYF. As DNA, the CDR3 is TGTGCCAGCAGCGGGACAAACCATTACGAGCAGTACTTC.

This chain links TRBV2 with TRBJ2-7; maybe TRBD2 (6 bases). From germline, CDR1 is SNHLY and CDR2 FYNNEI. The CDR3 spans 14 residues. Deletions cut 4 bases from V and 4 bases from J, with 14 bases between. The CDR3, as DNA: TGTGCCAGCAGTGGTGGGGTGGCGGGATACGAGCAGTACTTC. Protein: CASSGGVAGYEQYF.

This clone appeared once. The chain couples TRBV6-5 to TRBJ2-4; 8 nucleotides match TRBD2. Trimming took 2 bases from V and 9 from J; bases not matched to a gene: 6. The length of the CDR3 is 14 residues. CDR1 and CDR2 (germline): MNHEY, SVGAGI. This chain's CDR3 is CASSYREGHRIQYF. In DNA form, the CDR3 reads TGTGCCAGCAGTTACCGGGAGGGCCATCGCATTCAGTACTTC.

The rearrangement joins TRBV20-1 to TRBJ1-2; D is ambiguous. The germline gives CDR1 DFQATT, CDR2 SNEGSKA (reference sequence). CDR3 length: 11 residues. V was pared by 2 bases and J by 5 bases, with 6 bases between. CDR3 amino acids: CSARSVYGYTF. The CDR3 DNA sequence: TGCAGTGCTAGATCCGTTTATGGCTACACCTTC.

The V and J genes are TRBV4-3 and TRBJ1-2; 9 positions agree with TRBD1. This CDR3 contains 18 residues. Trimming cost V 4 bases and J 2 bases; bases outside gene matches: 14. Germline V gene lookup returns CDR1 LGHNA and CDR2 YSLEER. The DNA for the CDR3 is TGCGCCAGCAGCCCCTGGACAGGGGATCATTATACCAACTATGGCTACACCTTC. It yields the protein CASSPWTGDHYTNYGYTF.